A selection of T cell receptor beta chains follows, all from one sample in a study of early T cells in non-severe SARS-CoV-2 infection. TCRdb passed the 5' RACE reads through MiXCR, listing each CDR3 protein once. Among roughly 72,000 distinct CDR3 sequences listed, roughly an eighth were seen once. Sequenced here: whole blood, sampled at baseline. The receptor set was obtained from an adult who was a healthcare worker with PCR-confirmed SARS-CoV-2 infection or an uninfected control (not recorded which). Each CDR3 is given without its conserved first and last residue. A D gene is named only where the DNA matches it firmly.

d_call | j_call | v_call | cdr3_aa
NA | TRBJ1-1 | TRBV7-2 | ASSLGAGTEAF
NA | TRBJ1-2 | TRBV11-2 | ASSSAVNRNYGYT
NA | TRBJ1-1 | TRBV2 | ASSFNTEAF
TRBD1 | TRBJ2-7 | TRBV12-3/TRBV12-4 | ASSFRQGYEQY
NA | TRBJ2-7 | TRBV29-1 | SVELASEQY
NA | TRBJ2-2 | TRBV29-1 | SVGFPSTGELF
NA | TRBJ2-1 | TRBV15 | ATSRDRTYGSIDEQF
NA | TRBJ2-5 | TRBV6-6 | AAKSLGETQY
NA | TRBJ1-2 | TRBV12-3/TRBV12-4 | ASSRSRLNYGYT
NA | TRBJ2-5 | TRBV6-5 | ASSRQGGETQY
NA | TRBJ2-3 | TRBV6-5 | ASSERQRASTDTQY
NA | TRBJ1-4 | TRBV20-1 | SASGSGMI
NA | TRBJ2-7 | TRBV7-2 | ASSSSSYEQY
NA | TRBJ2-1 | TRBV4-3 | ASSQGGVRSYNEQF
TRBD1 | TRBJ2-7 | TRBV20-1 | SARDGARGQPYEQY
NA | TRBJ2-5 | TRBV23-1 | ASSQSTGNFSGTQY
TRBD1 | TRBJ1-1 | TRBV5-1 | ASSMGQGVRGTEAF
TRBD2 | TRBJ2-2 | TRBV24-1 | ATSDWHRGGRTGELF
NA | TRBJ1-2 | TRBV28 | ASSPGYYGYT
TRBD2 | TRBJ2-7 | TRBV14 | ASSSLERGVYEQY
TRBD2 | TRBJ2-5 | TRBV20-1 | SASLAGGRETQY
NA | TRBJ2-1 | TRBV12-3/TRBV12-4 | ASSARPGHRWNEQF
NA | TRBJ2-4 | TRBV4-3 | ASSHGGHRGSDIQY
TRBD1 | TRBJ2-1 | TRBV27 | ASSTLTGVNEQF
TRBD1 | TRBJ2-5 | TRBV5-6 | ASSLETGGTQETQY
NA | TRBJ1-5 | TRBV28 | ASSRTVAVQPQH
NA | TRBJ1-2 | TRBV12-3/TRBV12-4 | ASSSTSNGNYGYT
NA | TRBJ2-7 | TRBV11-2 | ASSLAAPTYEQY
NA | TRBJ1-1 | TRBV3-1 | ASSPSVANTEAF
NA | TRBJ2-3 | TRBV2 | ASSEGTAGRTDTQY
TRBD1 | TRBJ2-1 | TRBV7-3 | ASSLAGTGRDNEQF
NA | TRBJ2-7 | TRBV4-3 | ASSQEGGYEQY
TRBD1 | TRBJ1-4 | TRBV12-3/TRBV12-4 | ASSRGGALTNEKLF
NA | TRBJ2-7 | TRBV20-1 | SAWTDTSSYEQY
NA | TRBJ1-2 | TRBV19 | ASSIDRVSGGYT
NA | TRBJ1-6 | TRBV20-1 | SASLGGLYNSPLH